The T cell receptor delta chain described here comes from a study of gamma-delta chains in newborns, infants, children. Overall study: Microbial exposure reportedly drives polyclonal innate γδ T cell expansion after birth.

This clone is termed medium-sized. Germline CDR1 GEAIGNYY, CDR2 EKD. This CDR3 contains 18 residues. Trimming at V came to 2 bases and at J to 6 bases, leaving 11 bases not matched to a gene. TCRdb reapplied CATT to the reads. Altogether around 3,000 delta-chain clones are present, roughly 3% being singletons, with the ten largest covering under 8.5%. The clonotype was recovered from a child who was a newborn, infant or young child, either healthy, febrile or measles-vaccinated (not recorded which). Specimen: blood. The chain has TRDV2 and TRDJ2, with TRDD3 matching over 13 bases. The CDR3 protein is CACDILGDTGKGPAQLFF. The DNA of the CDR3 is TGTGCCTGTGACATACTGGGGGATACGGGGAAGGGGCCAGCACAACTCTTCTTT.